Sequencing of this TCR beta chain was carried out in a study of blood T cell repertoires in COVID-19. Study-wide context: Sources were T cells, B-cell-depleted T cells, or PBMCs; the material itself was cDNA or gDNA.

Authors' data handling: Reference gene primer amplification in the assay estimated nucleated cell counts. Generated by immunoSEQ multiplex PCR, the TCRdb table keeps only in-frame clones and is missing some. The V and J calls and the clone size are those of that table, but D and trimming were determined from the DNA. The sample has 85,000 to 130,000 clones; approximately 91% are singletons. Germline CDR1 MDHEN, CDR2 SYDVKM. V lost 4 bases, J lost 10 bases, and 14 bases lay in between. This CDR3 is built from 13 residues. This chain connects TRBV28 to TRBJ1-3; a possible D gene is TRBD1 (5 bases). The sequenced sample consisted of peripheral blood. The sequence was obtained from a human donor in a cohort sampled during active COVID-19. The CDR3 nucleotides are TGTGCCAGCAGTTCCCCGGACACCGGGACCATATATTTT. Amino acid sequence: CASSSPDTGTIYF.